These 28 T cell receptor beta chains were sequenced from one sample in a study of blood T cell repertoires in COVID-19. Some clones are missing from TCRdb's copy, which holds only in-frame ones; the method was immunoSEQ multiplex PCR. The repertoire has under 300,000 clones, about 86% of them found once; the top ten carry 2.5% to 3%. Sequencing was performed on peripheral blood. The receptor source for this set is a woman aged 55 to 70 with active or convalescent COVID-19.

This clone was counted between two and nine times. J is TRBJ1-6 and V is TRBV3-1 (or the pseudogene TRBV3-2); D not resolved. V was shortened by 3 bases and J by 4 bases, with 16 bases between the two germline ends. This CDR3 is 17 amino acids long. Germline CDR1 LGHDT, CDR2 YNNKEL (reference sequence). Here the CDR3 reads CASSHDLGSGYNSPLHF. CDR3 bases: TGTGCCAGCAGCCACGACCTAGGATCTGGGTATAATTCACCCCTCCACTTT.

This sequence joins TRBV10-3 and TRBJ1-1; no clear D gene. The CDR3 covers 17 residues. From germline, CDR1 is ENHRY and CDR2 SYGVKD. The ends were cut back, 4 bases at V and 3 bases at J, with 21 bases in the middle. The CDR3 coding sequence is TGTGCCATCAGTGCGTACGACGCAGAGGGTGCGGACACTGAAGCTTTCTTT. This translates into CAISAYDAEGADTEAFF.

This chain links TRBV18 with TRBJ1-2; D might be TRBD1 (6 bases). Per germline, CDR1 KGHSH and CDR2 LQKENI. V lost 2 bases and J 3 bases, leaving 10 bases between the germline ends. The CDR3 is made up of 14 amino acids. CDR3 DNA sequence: TGTGCCAGCTCACCAAATTCAGGGGACTATGGCTACACCTTC. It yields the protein CASSPNSGDYGYTF.

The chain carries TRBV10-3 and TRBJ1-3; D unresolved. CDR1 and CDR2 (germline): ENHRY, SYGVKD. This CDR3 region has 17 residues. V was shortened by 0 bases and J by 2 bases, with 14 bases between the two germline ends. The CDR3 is CAISESIYGGPGNTIYF. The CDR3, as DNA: TGTGCCATCAGTGAGTCGATTTACGGAGGCCCTGGAAACACCATATATTTT.

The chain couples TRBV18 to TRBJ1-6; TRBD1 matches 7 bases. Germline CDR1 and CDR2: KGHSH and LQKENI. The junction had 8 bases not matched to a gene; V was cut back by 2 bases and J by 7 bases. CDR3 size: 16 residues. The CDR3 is CASSPRRQGENSPLHF. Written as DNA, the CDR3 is TGTGCCAGCTCACCAAGGAGACAGGGTGAAAATTCACCCCTCCACTTT.

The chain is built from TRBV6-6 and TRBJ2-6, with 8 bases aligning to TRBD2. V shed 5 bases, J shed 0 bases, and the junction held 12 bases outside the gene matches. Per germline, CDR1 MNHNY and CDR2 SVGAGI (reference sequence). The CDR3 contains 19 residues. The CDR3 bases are TGTGCCAGCAGTCGCGCTCCGGGAGGGTCCTTCTCTGGGGCCAACGTCCTGACTTTC. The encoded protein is CASSRAPGGSFSGANVLTF.

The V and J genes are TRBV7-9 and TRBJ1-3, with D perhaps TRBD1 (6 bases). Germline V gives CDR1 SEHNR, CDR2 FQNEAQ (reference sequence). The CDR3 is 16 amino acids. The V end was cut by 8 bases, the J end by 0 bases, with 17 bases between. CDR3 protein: CASARGAGDSGNTIYF. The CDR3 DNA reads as TGTGCCAGCGCTCGGGGGGCAGGGGACTCTGGAAACACCATATATTTT. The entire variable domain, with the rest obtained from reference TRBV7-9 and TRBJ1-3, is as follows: DTGVSQNPRHKITKRGQNVTFRCDPISEHNRLYWYRQTLGQGPEFLTYFQNEAQLEKSRLLSDRFSAERPKGSFSTLEIQRTEQGDSAMYLCASARGAGDSGNTIYFGEGSWLTVV.

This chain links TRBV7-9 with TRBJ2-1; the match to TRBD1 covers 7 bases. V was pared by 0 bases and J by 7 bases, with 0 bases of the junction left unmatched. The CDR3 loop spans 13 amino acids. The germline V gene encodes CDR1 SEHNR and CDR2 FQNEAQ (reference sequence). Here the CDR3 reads CASSLAQGNEQFF. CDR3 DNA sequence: TGTGCCAGCAGCTTAGCACAGGGGAATGAGCAGTTCTTC.

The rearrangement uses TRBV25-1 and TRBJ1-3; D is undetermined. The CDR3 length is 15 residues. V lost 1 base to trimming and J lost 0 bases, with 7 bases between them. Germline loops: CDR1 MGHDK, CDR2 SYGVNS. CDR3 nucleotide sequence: TGTGCCAGCAGTGAATTGCGCTCCTCTGGAAACACCATATATTTT. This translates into CASSELRSSGNTIYF. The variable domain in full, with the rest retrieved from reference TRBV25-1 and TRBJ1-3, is EADIYQTPRYLVIGTGKKITLECSQTMGHDKMYWYQQDPGMELHLIHYSYGVNSTEKGDLSSESTVSRIRTEHFPLTLESARPSHTSQYLCASSELRSSGNTIYFGEGSWLTVV.

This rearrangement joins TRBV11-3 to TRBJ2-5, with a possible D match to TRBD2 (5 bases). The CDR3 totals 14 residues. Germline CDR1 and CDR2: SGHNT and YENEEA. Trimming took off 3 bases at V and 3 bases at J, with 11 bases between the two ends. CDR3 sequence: CASSFRGRKETQYF. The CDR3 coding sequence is TGTGCCAGCAGCTTCCGGGGAAGAAAAGAGACCCAGTACTTC.

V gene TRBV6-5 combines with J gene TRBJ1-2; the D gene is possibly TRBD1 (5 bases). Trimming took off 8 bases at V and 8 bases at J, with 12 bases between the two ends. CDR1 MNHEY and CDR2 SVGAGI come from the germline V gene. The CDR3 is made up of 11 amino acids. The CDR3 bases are TGTGCCAGCCGCAGGGATTTGGGCTACACCTTC. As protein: CASRRDLGYTF.

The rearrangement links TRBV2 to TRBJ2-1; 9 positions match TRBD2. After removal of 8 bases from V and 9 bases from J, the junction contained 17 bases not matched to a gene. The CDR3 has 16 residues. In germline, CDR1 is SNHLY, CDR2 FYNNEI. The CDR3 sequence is CASGSRTGGGAGEQFF. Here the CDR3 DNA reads TGTGCCAGCGGTTCCCGGACTGGCGGGGGGGCCGGTGAGCAGTTCTTC.

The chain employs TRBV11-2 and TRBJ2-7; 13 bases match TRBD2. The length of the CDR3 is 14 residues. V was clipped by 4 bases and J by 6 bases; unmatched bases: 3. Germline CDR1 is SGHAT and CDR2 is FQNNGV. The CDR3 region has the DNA TGTGCCAGCAGCTCGACTAGCGGGGGGACCGAGCAGTACTTC. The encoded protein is CASSSTSGGTEQYF.

CDR3 protein: CASHTGQFYEQYF. The CDR3 DNA reads as TGTGCCAGCCATACTGGACAGTTCTACGAGCAGTACTTC. J is TRBJ2-7 and V is TRBV2; D perhaps matches TRBD1 (6 bases). V was cut by 8 bases and J by 3 bases, with 14 bases left in between. The CDR3 consists of 13 residues. Germline CDR1 SNHLY, CDR2 FYNNEI.

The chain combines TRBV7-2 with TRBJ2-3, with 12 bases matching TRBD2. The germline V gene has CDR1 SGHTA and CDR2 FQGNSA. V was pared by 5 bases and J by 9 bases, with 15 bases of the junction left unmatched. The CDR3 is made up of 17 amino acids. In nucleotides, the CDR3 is TGTGCCAGCAGCCCGTACTACCCTAGCGGGGGGGCTCGAACGCAGTATTTT. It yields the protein CASSPYYPSGGARTQYF. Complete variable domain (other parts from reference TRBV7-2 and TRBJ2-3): GAGVSQSPSNKVTEKGKDVELRCDPISGHTALYWYRQSLGQGLEFLIYFQGNSAPDKSGLPSDRFSAERTGGSVSTLTIQRTQQEDSAVYLCASSPYYPSGGARTQYFGPGTRLTVL.

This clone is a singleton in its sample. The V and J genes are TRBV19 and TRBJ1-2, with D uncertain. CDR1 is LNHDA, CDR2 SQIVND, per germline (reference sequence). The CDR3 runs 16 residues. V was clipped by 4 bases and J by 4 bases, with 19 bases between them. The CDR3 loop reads CASSNVQTQATYGYTF. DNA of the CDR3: TGTGCCAGTAGTAATGTGCAAACGCAGGCAACCTATGGCTACACCTTC.

The chain's CDR3 is CASSRRLAGGPFSTDTQYF. CDR3 nucleotide sequence: TGTGCCAGCAGCCGAAGACTAGCGGGGGGGCCTTTTAGCACAGATACGCAGTATTTT. J is TRBJ2-3 and V is TRBV27; 14 bases fit TRBD2. Germline CDR1 is MNHEY and CDR2 is SMNVEV (reference sequence). This CDR3 comprises 19 residues. The J segment lost 0 bases and the V segment lost 6 bases, leaving 11 bases of the junction unmatched.

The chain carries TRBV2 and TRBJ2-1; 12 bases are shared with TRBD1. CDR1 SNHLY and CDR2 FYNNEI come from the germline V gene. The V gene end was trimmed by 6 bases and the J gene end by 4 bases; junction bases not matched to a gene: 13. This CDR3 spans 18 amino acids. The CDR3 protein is CASRGTGGAAPDYNEQFF. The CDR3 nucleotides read TGTGCCAGCAGGGGGACAGGGGGCGCTGCCCCAGATTACAATGAGCAGTTCTTC.

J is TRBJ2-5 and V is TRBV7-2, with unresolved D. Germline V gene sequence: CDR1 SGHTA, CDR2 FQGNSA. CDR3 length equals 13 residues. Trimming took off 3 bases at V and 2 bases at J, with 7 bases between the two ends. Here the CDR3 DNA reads TGTGCCAGCAGCTTCGTCGGGCAAGAGACCCAGTACTTC. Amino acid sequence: CASSFVGQETQYF. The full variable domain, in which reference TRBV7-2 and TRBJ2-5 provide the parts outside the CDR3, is GAGVSQSPSNKVTEKGKDVELRCDPISGHTALYWYRQSLGQGLEFLIYFQGNSAPDKSGLPSDRFSAERTGGSVSTLTIQRTQQEDSAVYLCASSFVGQETQYFGPGTRLLVL.

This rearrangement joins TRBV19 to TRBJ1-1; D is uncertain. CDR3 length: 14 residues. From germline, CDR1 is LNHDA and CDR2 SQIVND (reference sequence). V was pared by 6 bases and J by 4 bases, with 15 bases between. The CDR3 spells CASRPTPPVTEAFF. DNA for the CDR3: TGTGCCAGTAGACCGACACCCCCAGTCACTGAAGCTTTCTTT.

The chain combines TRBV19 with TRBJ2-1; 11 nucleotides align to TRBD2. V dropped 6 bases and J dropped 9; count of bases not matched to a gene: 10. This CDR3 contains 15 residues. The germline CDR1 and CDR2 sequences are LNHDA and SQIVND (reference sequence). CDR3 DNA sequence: TGTGCCAGTAGGCCAGTAGCGGGGGGGTACGGTGAGCAGTTCTTC. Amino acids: CASRPVAGGYGEQFF.

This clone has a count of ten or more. The CDR3 bases are TGTGCCATCAGTGAGGTGCGGACAGCCTCCACTGAAGCTTTCTTT. It codes for CAISEVRTASTEAFF. The chain has TRBV10-3 and TRBJ1-1; D might be TRBD1 (6 bases). Trimming removed 2 bases from V and 4 bases from J, with 14 bases in between. CDR1 ENHRY and CDR2 SYGVKD come from the germline V gene. This CDR3 contains 15 residues.

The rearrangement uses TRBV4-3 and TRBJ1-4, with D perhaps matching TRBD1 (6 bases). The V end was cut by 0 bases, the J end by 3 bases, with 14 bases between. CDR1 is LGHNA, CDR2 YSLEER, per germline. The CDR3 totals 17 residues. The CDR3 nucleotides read TGCGCCAGCAGCCAAGAGTTCTTAGCAGGGGCTAATGAAAAACTGTTTTTT. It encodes CASSQEFLAGANEKLFF.

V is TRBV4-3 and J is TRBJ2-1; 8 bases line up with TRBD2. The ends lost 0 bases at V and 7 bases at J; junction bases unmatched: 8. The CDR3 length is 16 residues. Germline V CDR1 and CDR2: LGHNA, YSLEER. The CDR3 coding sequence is TGCGCCAGCAGCCAAGATTGGGCGGGGGGTCATAATGAGCAGTTCTTC. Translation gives CASSQDWAGGHNEQFF.

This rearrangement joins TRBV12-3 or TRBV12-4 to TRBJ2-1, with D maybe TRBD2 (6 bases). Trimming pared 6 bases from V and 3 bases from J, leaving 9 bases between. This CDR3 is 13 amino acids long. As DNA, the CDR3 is TGTGCCAGCAGAGCGGGTAACTACAATGAGCAGTTCTTC. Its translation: CASRAGNYNEQFF.

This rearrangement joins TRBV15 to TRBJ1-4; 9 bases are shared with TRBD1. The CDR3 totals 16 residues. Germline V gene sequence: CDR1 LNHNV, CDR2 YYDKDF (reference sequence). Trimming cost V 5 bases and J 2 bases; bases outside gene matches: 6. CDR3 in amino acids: CATSPTGGATNEKLFF. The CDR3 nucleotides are TGTGCCACCAGCCCGACAGGGGGAGCCACTAATGAAAAACTGTTTTTT.

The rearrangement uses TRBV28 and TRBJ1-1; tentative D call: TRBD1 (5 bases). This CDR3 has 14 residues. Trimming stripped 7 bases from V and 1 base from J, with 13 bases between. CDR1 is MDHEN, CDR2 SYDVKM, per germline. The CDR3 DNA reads TGTGCCAGCATCGGGGGACCAGGGAACACTGAAGCTTTCTTT. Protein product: CASIGGPGNTEAFF.

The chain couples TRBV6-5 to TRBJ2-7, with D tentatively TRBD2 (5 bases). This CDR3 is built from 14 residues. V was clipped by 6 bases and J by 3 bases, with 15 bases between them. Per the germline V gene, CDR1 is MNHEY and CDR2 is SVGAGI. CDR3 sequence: CASSSAGGIYEQYF. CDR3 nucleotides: TGTGCCAGCAGCTCGGCGGGCGGAATCTACGAGCAGTACTTC.